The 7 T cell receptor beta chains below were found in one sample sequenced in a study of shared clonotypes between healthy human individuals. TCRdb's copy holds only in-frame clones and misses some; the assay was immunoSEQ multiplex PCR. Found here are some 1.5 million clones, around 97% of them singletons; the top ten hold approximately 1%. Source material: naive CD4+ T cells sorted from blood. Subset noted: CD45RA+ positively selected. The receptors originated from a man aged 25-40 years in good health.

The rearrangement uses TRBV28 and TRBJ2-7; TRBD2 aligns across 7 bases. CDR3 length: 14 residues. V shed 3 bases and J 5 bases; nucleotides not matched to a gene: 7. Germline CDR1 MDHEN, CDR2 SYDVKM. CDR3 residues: CASSLGGPSHEQYF. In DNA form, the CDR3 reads TGTGCCAGCAGTTTGGGAGGGCCTTCTCACGAGCAGTACTTC.

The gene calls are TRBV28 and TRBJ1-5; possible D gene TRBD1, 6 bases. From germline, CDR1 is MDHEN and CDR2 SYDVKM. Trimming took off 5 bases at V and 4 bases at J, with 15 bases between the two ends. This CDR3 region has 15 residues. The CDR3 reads CASSPAYRANQPQHF. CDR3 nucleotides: TGTGCCAGCAGTCCCGCTTACAGGGCTAATCAGCCCCAGCATTTT.

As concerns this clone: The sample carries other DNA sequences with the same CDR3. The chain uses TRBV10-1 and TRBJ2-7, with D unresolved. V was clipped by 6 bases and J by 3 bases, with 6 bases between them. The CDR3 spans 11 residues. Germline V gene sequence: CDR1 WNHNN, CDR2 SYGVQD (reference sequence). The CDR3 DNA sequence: TGCGCCAGCAGCCCCGGCTACGAGCAGTACTTC. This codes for CASSPGYEQYF.

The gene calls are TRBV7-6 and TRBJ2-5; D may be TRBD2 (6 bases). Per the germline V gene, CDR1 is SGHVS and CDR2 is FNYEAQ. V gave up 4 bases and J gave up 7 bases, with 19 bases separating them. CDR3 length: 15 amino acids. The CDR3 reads CASSSHREPAWTQYF. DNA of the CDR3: TGTGCCAGCAGCTCACACCGGGAGCCTGCCTGGACCCAGTACTTC.

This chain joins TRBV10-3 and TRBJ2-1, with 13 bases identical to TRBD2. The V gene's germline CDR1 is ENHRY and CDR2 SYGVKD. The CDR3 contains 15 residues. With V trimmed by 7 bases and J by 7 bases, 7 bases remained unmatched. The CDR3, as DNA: TGTGCCATCACTGGACTAGCGGGAGAGAGGAATGAGCAGTTCTTC. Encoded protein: CAITGLAGERNEQFF.

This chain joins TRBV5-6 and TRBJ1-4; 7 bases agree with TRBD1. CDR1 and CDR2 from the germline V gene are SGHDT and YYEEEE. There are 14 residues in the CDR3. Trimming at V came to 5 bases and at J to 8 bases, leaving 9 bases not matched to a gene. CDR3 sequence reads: CASRERQGGEKLFF. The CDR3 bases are TGTGCCAGCAGGGAACGACAGGGAGGGGAAAAACTGTTTTTT. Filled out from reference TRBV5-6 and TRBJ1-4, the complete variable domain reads DAGVTQSPTHLIKTRGQQVTLRCSPKSGHDTVSWYQQALGQGPQFIFQYYEEEERQRGNFPDRFSGHQFPNYSSELNVNALLLGDSALYLCASRERQGGEKLFFGSGTQLSVL.

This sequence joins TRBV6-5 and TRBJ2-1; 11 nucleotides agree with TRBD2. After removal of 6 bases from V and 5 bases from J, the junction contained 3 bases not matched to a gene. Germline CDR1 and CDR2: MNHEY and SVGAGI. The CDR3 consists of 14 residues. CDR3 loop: CASREGLADNEQFF. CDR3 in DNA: TGTGCCAGCAGGGAGGGACTAGCGGACAATGAGCAGTTCTTC.